This T cell receptor (beta chain) was recorded in a study of blood T cell repertoires in COVID-19. Study-wide context: The samples span acute and convalescent COVID-19 from the United States, Italy and Spain. PBMCs, B-cell-depleted T cells, or T cells were the source of the cDNA or gDNA that made up the material.

Germline lookup yields CDR1 SNHLY and CDR2 FYNNEI. Trimming took off 3 bases at V and 2 bases at J, with 10 bases between the two ends. The CDR3 length is 14 residues. As handled by the study authors: Amplified reference gene primers provided the basis for estimating nucleated cell counts. Repertoires were generated with immunoSEQ multiplex PCR, while TCRdb's copy carries only in-frame clones and drops some. The V and J calls and the clone size are those of that table, but D and trimming were determined from the DNA. The sample includes more than 100,000 clones, 80% to 85% of them seen just once. The chain links TRBV2 to TRBJ2-5; D possibly corresponds to TRBD1 (6 bases). The sequenced sample was peripheral blood. This sequence was found in a woman aged 30 to 39 who had recovered from COVID-19. As DNA, the CDR3 is TGTGCCAGCAGTGAGCGGCAGGGGCAAGAGACCCAGTACTTC. This gives the protein CASSERQGQETQYF.